The 8 T cell receptor beta chains presented below share a single source sample, sequenced in a study of blood T cell repertoires in COVID-19. The data were produced by immunoSEQ multiplex PCR, yet TCRdb's version contains in-frame clones alone and is incomplete. The data show roughly 250,000 clones, with roughly 80% seen just once and over 7.5% held by the top ten. The specimen was peripheral blood. Receptors were obtained from a woman of 80 years or more with acute or convalescent COVID-19.

This sequence joins TRBV5-4 and TRBJ2-5; TRBD2 matches at 11 bases. J gave up 6 bases and V 4 bases, and 14 bases lay outside the gene matches. Looked up from germline, CDR1 is SGHNT and CDR2 is YYREEE (reference sequence). This CDR3 has 17 amino acids. The CDR3 region has the DNA TGTGCCAGCAGCCTAAGTGATAGCGGGGGGGCCGGGAAGACCCAGTACTTC. This sequence encodes CASSLSDSGGAGKTQYF.

The genes are TRBV7-6 and TRBJ1-6; 8 bases agree with TRBD1. Trimming at V came to 3 bases and at J to 9 bases, leaving 4 bases not matched to a gene. Germline CDR1 SGHVS, CDR2 FNYEAQ. This CDR3 is built from 14 residues. The CDR3: CASSLTGEASPLHF. The CDR3 nucleotides read TGTGCCAGCAGCTTGACAGGGGAGGCTTCACCCCTCCACTTT.

The rearrangement uses TRBV29-1 and TRBJ2-1; 10 nucleotides align to TRBD1. The germline gives CDR1 SQVTM, CDR2 ANQGSEA. The CDR3 consists of 12 residues. J gave up 9 bases and V 4 bases, and 3 bases lay outside the gene matches. The DNA of the CDR3 is TGCAGCGTTGGACAGGGGGCGGCTGAGCAGTTCTTC. Protein: CSVGQGAAEQFF.

The chain combines TRBV6-5 with TRBJ2-7; tentative D call: TRBD1 (5 bases). Trimming removed 7 bases from V and 2 bases from J, with 9 bases in between. This CDR3 spans 12 amino acids. Looked up from germline, CDR1 is MNHEY and CDR2 is SVGAGI. The CDR3 spells CASKSGPYEQYF. The CDR3 nucleotides read TGTGCCAGCAAATCAGGGCCCTACGAGCAGTACTTC.

This clone was recorded once. This rearrangement joins TRBV7-2 to TRBJ2-6, with D perhaps TRBD2 (5 bases). Trimming took off 2 bases at V and 4 bases at J, with 9 bases between the two ends. The CDR3 runs 15 residues. In germline, CDR1 is SGHTA, CDR2 FQGNSA. The CDR3 DNA reads as TGTGCCAGCAGCTTAAGGACTTCGGGGGCCAACGTCCTGACTTTC. Protein product: CASSLRTSGANVLTF.

In nucleotides, the CDR3 is TGTGCCAGCAGCTCCCGACTAGCGGGGGGGAACACCGGGGAGCTGTTTTTT. Its translation: CASSSRLAGGNTGELFF. V gene TRBV5-4 combines with J gene TRBJ2-2, with TRBD2 identical over 13 bases. Germline-derived CDR1 and CDR2 are SGHNT and YYREEE (reference sequence). The CDR3 runs 17 residues. The ends lost 3 bases at V and 1 base at J; junction bases unmatched: 3.

The rearrangement uses TRBV12-5 and TRBJ1-3, with 9 bases fitting TRBD1. The CDR3 runs to 16 residues. Trimming removed 4 bases from V and 4 bases from J; junction bases left unmatched: 8. The germline V gene encodes CDR1 LGHNT and CDR2 FRNRAP. The CDR3 loop reads CASGSPGQGGGNTIYF. CDR3 sequence (DNA): TGTGCTAGTGGTTCCCCGGGACAGGGAGGGGGAAACACCATATATTTT. Variable domain in full (rest from reference TRBV12-5 and TRBJ1-3): DARVTQTPRHKVTEMGQEVTMRCQPILGHNTVFWYRQTMMQGLELLAYFRNRAPLDDSGMPKDRFSAEMPDATLATLKIQPSEPRDSAVYFCASGSPGQGGGNTIYFGEGSWLTVV.

The rearrangement uses TRBV5-7 and TRBJ2-7; 7 nucleotides align to TRBD1. TRBV5-7 has ORF status, its function being uncertain. This CDR3 spans 16 amino acids. The ends lost 4 bases at V and 2 bases at J; junction bases unmatched: 12. CDR3 sequence: CASSPSDRDHTYEQYF. CDR3 nucleotides: TGTGCCAGCAGCCCATCTGACAGGGACCATACCTACGAGCAGTACTTC.